Given below is one T cell receptor (beta chain) in context. The germline CDR1 and CDR2 sequences are PRHDT and FYEKMQ (reference sequence). CDR3 size: 15 residues. The V segment lost 0 bases and the J segment 4 bases; nucleotides outside the gene matches: 3. The sample originates from a study of T cells in Graves' hyperthyroidism and ophthalmopathy. From RNA transcripts, TCR beta CDR3 regions were amplified. The study used the HTBI primer set for a first-round RT-PCR of the TCR CDR3. One entry per CDR3 protein, called by TCRdb with MiXCR from the multiplex PCR reads. Among about 400,000 distinct CDR3 sequences listed, 15% to 17% were seen once.

The sequencing input was blood. This clonotype was obtained from a woman between 18 and 29 years old with Graves' hyperthyroidism that later progressed to Graves' ophthalmopathy. The chain employs TRBV13 and TRBJ1-3; 7 positions agree with TRBD1. CDR3 amino acids: CASSLGNRGGNTIYF. In DNA form, the CDR3 reads TGTGCCAGCAGCTTAGGCAACAGGGGCGGAAACACCATATATTTT.